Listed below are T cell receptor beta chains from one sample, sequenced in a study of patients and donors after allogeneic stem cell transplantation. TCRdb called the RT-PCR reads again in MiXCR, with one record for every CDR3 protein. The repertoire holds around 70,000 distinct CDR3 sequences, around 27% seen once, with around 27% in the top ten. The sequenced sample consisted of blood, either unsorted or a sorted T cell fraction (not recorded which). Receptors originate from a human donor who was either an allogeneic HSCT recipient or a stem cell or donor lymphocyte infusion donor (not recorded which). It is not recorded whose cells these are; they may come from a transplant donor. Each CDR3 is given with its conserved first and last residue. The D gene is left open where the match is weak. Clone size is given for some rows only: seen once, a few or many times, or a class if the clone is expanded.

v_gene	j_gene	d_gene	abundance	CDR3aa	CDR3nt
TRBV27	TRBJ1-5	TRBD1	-	CASSFPGGFPQHF	TGTGCCAGCAGTTTCCCAGGGGGCTTTCCCCAGCATTTT
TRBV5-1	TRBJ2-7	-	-	CASSLDDNYEQYF	TGCGCCAGCAGCTTGGACGACAACTACGAGCAGTACTTC
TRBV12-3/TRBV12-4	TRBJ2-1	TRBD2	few	CASKLTSVDNEQFF	TGTGCCAGCAAACTGACTAGCGTAGACAATGAGCAGTTCTTC
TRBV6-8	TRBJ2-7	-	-	CASILNRPGKYEQYF	TGTGCCAGCATACTAAATCGCCCGGGTAAGTACGAGCAGTACTTC
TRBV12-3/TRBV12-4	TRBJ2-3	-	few	CASSLALEYRTDTQYF	TGTGCCAGCAGTTTAGCGCTGGAATACCGCACAGATACGCAGTATTTT
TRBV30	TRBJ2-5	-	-	CAWSYSGLETQYF	TGTGCCTGGAGTTATTCAGGGCTGGAGACCCAGTACTTC
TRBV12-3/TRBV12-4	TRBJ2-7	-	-	CASRLSRVRSYEQYF	TGTGCCAGCAGGCTAAGCAGGGTAAGGTCCTACGAGCAGTACTTC
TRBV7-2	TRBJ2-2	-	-	CASSLYRGSTGELFF	TGTGCCAGCAGCTTATATCGGGGAAGCACCGGGGAGCTGTTTTTT
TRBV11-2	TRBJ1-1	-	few	CASSLGPQVHINTEAFF	TGTGCCAGCAGCTTAGGGCCACAGGTTCACATAAACACTGAAGCTTTCTTT
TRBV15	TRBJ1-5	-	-	CATSDRYNQPQHF	TGTGCCACCAGCGACAGGTACAATCAGCCCCAGCATTTT
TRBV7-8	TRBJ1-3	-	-	CASSTTWGVGNTIYF	TGTGCCAGCAGCACCACGTGGGGAGTTGGAAACACCATATATTTT
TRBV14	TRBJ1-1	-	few	CASSQDRQGLTEAFF	TGTGCCAGCAGCCAAGATCGTCAGGGGCTCACTGAAGCTTTCTTT
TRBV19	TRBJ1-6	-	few	CASSTRTGNSPLHF	TGTGCCAGTAGTACCCGCACGGGGAATTCACCCCTCCACTTT
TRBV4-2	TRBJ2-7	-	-	CASSLSGRYEQYF	TGTGCCAGCAGCTTATCGGGGCGCTACGAGCAGTACTTC
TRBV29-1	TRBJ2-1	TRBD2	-	CSVAGGGANEQFF	TGCAGCGTGGCCGGCGGGGGGGCCAATGAGCAGTTCTTC
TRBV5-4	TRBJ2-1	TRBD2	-	CASSPGTSGQIYNEQFF	TGTGCCAGCAGCCCAGGGACTAGCGGGCAGATTTACAATGAGCAGTTCTTC
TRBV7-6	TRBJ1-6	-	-	CASSLAGNSPLHF	TGTGCCAGCAGCTTAGCGGGTAATTCACCCCTCCACTTT
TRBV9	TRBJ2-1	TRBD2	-	CASSGTSGSYNEQFF	TGTGCCAGCAGCGGGACTAGCGGGAGCTACAATGAGCAGTTCTTC
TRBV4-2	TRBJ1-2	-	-	CASSQDGYGYTF	TGTGCCAGCAGCCAGGACGGTTATGGCTACACCTTC
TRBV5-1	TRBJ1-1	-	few	CASSRADSNLEAFF	TGCGCCAGCAGCAGGGCGGACAGTAACTTAGAAGCTTTCTTT
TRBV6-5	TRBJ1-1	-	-	CATWTESGTEAFF	TGTGCCACTTGGACAGAAAGTGGTACTGAAGCTTTCTTT
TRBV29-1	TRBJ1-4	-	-	CSVSTGNEKLFF	TGCAGCGTTTCGACAGGAAATGAAAAACTGTTTTTT
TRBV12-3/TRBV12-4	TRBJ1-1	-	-	CASSKFMNTEAFF	TGTGCCAGCAGCAAATTTATGAACACTGAAGCTTTCTTT
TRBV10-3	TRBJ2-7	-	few	CAISESVAVYEQYF	TGTGCCATCAGTGAGTCGGTGGCAGTCTACGAGCAGTACTTC
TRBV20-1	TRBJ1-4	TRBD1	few	CSARDRGEEKLFF	TGCAGTGCTAGAGACAGGGGGGAGGAAAAACTGTTTTTT
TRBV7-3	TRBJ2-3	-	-	CASSPRSHTDTQYF	TGTGCCAGCAGCCCCAGAAGTCACACAGATACGCAGTATTTT
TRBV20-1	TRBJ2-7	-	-	CSANSQDYEQYF	TGCAGTGCAAACTCTCAGGATTACGAGCAGTACTTC
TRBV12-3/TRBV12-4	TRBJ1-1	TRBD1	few	CASSPIGPRGTEAFF	TGTGCCAGCAGTCCCATAGGACCCAGGGGGACTGAAGCTTTCTTT
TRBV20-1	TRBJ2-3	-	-	CSASGDTQYF	TGCAGTGCTAGCGGAGATACGCAGTATTTT
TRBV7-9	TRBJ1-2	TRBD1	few	CASSPGTDVYGYTF	TGTGCCAGCAGCCCAGGGACAGACGTCTATGGCTACACCTTC
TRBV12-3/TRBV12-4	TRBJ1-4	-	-	CASRPDSNNEKLFF	TGTGCCAGCAGGCCGGACAGTAATAATGAAAAACTGTTTTTT
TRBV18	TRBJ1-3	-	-	CASSPGGYVGNTIYF	TGTGCCAGCTCACCAGGGGGATACGTTGGAAACACCATATATTTT
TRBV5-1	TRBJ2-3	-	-	CASSLSKVGTDTQYF	TGCGCCAGCAGCTTGAGCAAAGTCGGCACAGATACGCAGTATTTT
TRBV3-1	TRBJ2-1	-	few	CASSYRYNEQFF	TGTGCCAGCAGTTACAGGTACAATGAGCAGTTCTTC
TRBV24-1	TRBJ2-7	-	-	CATGNSYEQYF	TGTGCCACCGGCAACTCCTACGAGCAGTACTTC
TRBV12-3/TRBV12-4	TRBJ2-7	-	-	CASSLGVAEQYF	TGTGCCAGCAGTTTAGGGGTAGCCGAGCAGTACTTC
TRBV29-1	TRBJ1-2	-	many	CSVANGYGYTF	TGCAGCGTAGCAAACGGGTATGGCTACACCTTC
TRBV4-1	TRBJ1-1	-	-	CASSQSGVTLRDTEAFF	TGCGCCAGCAGCCAGTCAGGGGTAACGTTAAGGGACACTGAAGCTTTCTTT
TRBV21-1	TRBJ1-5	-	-	CASRQGGGQPQHF	TGTGCCAGCAGACAGGGTGGGGGTCAGCCCCAGCATTTT
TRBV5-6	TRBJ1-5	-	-	CASSLNGGYQPQHF	TGTGCCAGCAGCTTGAATGGGGGTTATCAGCCCCAGCATTTT
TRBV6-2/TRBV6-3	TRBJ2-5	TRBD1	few	CASSSGTGGFQETQYF	TGTGCCAGCAGCTCCGGGACAGGGGGCTTCCAAGAGACCCAGTACTTC